Reported below is one TCR beta chain. With 60 Vbeta and 13 Jbeta primers, the PCR was carried out. The protocol was immunoSEQ multiplex PCR, while the TCRdb copy is restricted to in-frame clones and leaves out a portion. The sample has about 200,000 clones, roughly 79% seen once; the top ten hold under 2%. The data stem from a study of cytomegalovirus exposure and HLA in healthy donors. Unmatched junction bases numbered 12, after V lost 6 bases and J lost 3 bases. The CDR3 consists of 16 residues. In germline, CDR1 is KGHSH, CDR2 LQKENI. Sequencing was done on a sample of PBMCs. The chain couples TRBV18 to TRBJ2-7; TRBD1 agrees at 9 bases. The source of this sequence is a man aged 30-40 years in good health and CMV-seronegative. The CDR3 spells CASSPIRQGGYYEQYF. The CDR3 region has the DNA TGTGCCAGCTCTCCCATCCGACAGGGGGGATACTACGAGCAGTACTTC.